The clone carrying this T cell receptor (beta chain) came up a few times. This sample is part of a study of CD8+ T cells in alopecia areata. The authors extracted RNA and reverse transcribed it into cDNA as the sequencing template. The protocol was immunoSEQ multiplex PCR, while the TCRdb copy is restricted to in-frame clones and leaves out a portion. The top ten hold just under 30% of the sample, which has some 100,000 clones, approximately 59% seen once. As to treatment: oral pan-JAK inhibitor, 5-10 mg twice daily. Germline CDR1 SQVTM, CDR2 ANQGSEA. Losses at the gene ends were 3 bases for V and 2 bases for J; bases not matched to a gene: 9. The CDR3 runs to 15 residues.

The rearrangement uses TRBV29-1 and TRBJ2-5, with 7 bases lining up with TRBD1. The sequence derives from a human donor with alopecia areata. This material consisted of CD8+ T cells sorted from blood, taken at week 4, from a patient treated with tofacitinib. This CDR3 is CSVDKGTVGQETQYF. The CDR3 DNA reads TGCAGCGTTGATAAGGGGACAGTGGGTCAAGAGACCCAGTACTTC.